This TCR beta chain was sequenced during a study of blood T cells in healthy people across ages. Findings and caveats of the study: Because sorting was not performed, PBMCs prevented conclusive naive versus antigen-experienced comparison. Percentage of naive T cells showed a strong correlation with TCR beta diversity.

For the second PCR, which ran for roughly 6 to 11 cycles, a sample-barcoded 5' primer and a J-beta primer mix were used. TCRdb re-called the 5' RACE reads with MiXCR, one entry per CDR3 protein. The sample includes roughly 680,000 distinct CDR3 sequences, around 49% seen only once; the top ten take 30% to 35%. About this clonotype: As yet, its antigen is unknown. Because the CDR3's place on the DNA is in doubt, the DNA is left out and the CDR3 is given as listed by TCRdb.

Sequencing input: blood. This clonotype originated in an older woman in good health.

The chain's CDR3 is CASSFVGQGSYIF. The gene calls are TRBV28 and TRBJ1-2; the D call of TRBD1 is as the table states it, not checked on the DNA. The CDR3 numbers 13 amino acids, ends counted. CDR1 MDHEN and CDR2 SYDVKM come from the germline V gene.